There are many counts of the clone carrying this TCR beta chain. The authors sequenced patients whose flow cytometry had shown CD8+CD57+ cell expansion. Severe acquired aplastic anemia was present in every patient. Blood was sampled before the patients had received any therapy. CDR1 and CDR2 (germline): SGHTS, YDEGEE. V was pared by 2 bases and J by 7 bases, with 11 bases of the junction left unmatched. The CDR3 loop spans 15 amino acids. TCR beta VDJ and CDR3 profiling used genomic DNA as template. TCRdb re-called the reads through MiXCR, storing one row per CDR3 protein. Among under 200,000 distinct CDR3 sequences, more than 40% were seen once, and the ten largest hold about 30%. The sample belongs to a study of CD8+CD57+ T cells in acquired aplastic anemia. Study at large: Sorted CD4+ and CD8+ cells yielded around 3 ug of DNA on average.

The specimen was sorted CD4+, CD8+, or CD8+CD57+ T cells (not recorded which) from PBMCs. The TCR originated in a human donor with aplastic anemia. This chain links TRBV5-8 with TRBJ2-7, with 8 bases that match TRBD2. DNA of the CDR3: TGTGCCAGCAGCTTTAAAGGGACTAGTGTTGATGAGCAGTACTTC. Encoded protein: CASSFKGTSVDEQYF.